Shown below are 16 T cell receptor beta chains from a single sample sequenced in a study of shared clonotypes between healthy human individuals. Positively selected for CCR7, the CD45RO-negative cells used as naive CD8 cells excluded terminally differentiated effector memory CD45RA+ cells. The table came from immunoSEQ multiplex PCR; TCRdb's copy has only in-frame clones and leaves some out. The profile covers roughly 590,000 clones, with 95% to 96% appearing a single time and around 0.11% taken by the ten largest. Sequencing used naive CD8+ T cells sorted from blood. These receptors all stem from a woman aged 25 to 45 in good health.

As for this clone: The same CDR3 arises from other DNA sequences in this sample as well. The gene calls are TRBV29-1 and TRBJ1-2; tentatively, D is TRBD1 (5 bases). V gave up 4 bases and J gave up 3 bases, with 6 bases separating them. Germline V gene data show CDR1 as SQVTM and CDR2 as ANQGSEA. The CDR3 length is 11 residues. Here the CDR3 reads CSVARDYGYTF. As DNA, the CDR3 is TGCAGCGTTGCCAGGGACTATGGCTACACCTTC.

This clone was observed a single time. The chain employs TRBV5-6 and TRBJ2-1; 7 bases fit TRBD1. The V gene's germline CDR1 is SGHDT and CDR2 YYEEEE. Unmatched junction bases numbered 8, after V lost 4 bases and J lost 4 bases. CDR3 length: 15 residues. Here the CDR3 reads CASSPGDSNYNEQFF. The CDR3 nucleotides read TGTGCCAGCAGCCCCGGGGACAGCAATTACAATGAGCAGTTCTTC.

The chain joins TRBV6-5 to TRBJ1-5, with D unresolved. CDR3 length equals 12 residues. Trimming shortened V by 4 bases and J by 7 bases, and 8 bases separated the two germline ends. Germline assignment: CDR1 MNHEY and CDR2 SVGAGI. The CDR3 loop reads CASSLPGQPQHF. The CDR3 DNA sequence: TGTGCCAGCAGTTTGCCCGGGCAGCCCCAGCATTTT.

The CDR3, as DNA: TGTGCCAGCAGCTTAGTGGGACAGGGGGACTACGAGCAGTACTTC. Translated, it gives CASSLVGQGDYEQYF. The chain is built from TRBV7-9 and TRBJ2-7, with TRBD1 matching over 11 bases. Trimming at V came to 1 base and at J to 3 bases, leaving 2 bases not matched to a gene. CDR3 length equals 15 residues. Germline V gene data show CDR1 as SEHNR and CDR2 as FQNEAQ (reference sequence).

This chain uses TRBV2 with TRBJ1-5; 9 nucleotides agree with TRBD1. J gave up 5 bases and V 1 base, and 12 bases lay outside the gene matches. Germline V gene sequence: CDR1 SNHLY, CDR2 FYNNEI. This CDR3 is 18 amino acids long. This CDR3 reads CASSEDPRTGEADQPQHF. CDR3 DNA sequence: TGTGCCAGCAGTGAAGATCCCCGGACAGGGGAAGCTGATCAGCCCCAGCATTTT.

This rearrangement joins TRBV27 to TRBJ2-1; 9 nucleotides align to TRBD2. J gave up 4 bases and V 3 bases, and 4 bases lay outside the gene matches. There are 15 residues in the CDR3. Germline values: CDR1 MNHEY, CDR2 SMNVEV (reference sequence). CDR3 sequence: CASSLLLAGYNEQFF. CDR3 in DNA: TGTGCCAGCAGTTTGTTACTAGCGGGTTACAATGAGCAGTTCTTC.

The chain employs TRBV19 and TRBJ2-1; possibly TRBD1 for D (6 bases). CDR1 and CDR2 (germline): LNHDA, SQIVND (reference sequence). The CDR3 consists of 15 residues. V was trimmed by 7 bases and J by 4 bases, leaving 17 bases between them. This chain's CDR3 is CASTPGALPYNEQFF. CDR3 DNA sequence: TGTGCCAGTACCCCAGGGGCTCTTCCTTACAATGAGCAGTTCTTC.

This clone was recorded only once. The chain links TRBV28 to TRBJ2-7; TRBD2 aligns across 7 bases. After removal of 2 bases from V and 2 bases from J, the junction contained 3 bases not matched to a gene. Germline lookup yields CDR1 MDHEN and CDR2 SYDVKM. The CDR3 runs to 14 residues. Written as DNA, the CDR3 is TGTGCCAGCAGTTTAACTAGCGAGACCTACGAGCAGTACTTC. Translation: CASSLTSETYEQYF. Looking up the rest from reference TRBV28 and TRBJ2-7 gives the full variable domain: DVKVTQSSRYLVKRTGEKVFLECVQDMDHENMFWYRQDPGLGLRLIYFSYDVKMKEKGDIPEGYSVSREKKERFSLILESASTNQTSMYLCASSLTSETYEQYFGPGTRLTVT.

V and J are TRBV4-1 and TRBJ2-1, with D tentatively TRBD2 (6 bases). Germline CDR1 and CDR2: MGHRA and YSYEKL. The V and J ends lost 8 bases and 12 bases respectively, with 35 bases between them. The CDR3 is 18 amino acids. CDR3 in DNA: TGCGCCAGCTCCTCGAGGGAGATTGCGGCTAGCGCAGAGAGGGGGCAGTTCTTC. Protein sequence: CASSSREIAASAERGQFF.

In this sample, this clone turned up once. The J gene is TRBJ1-2, the V gene TRBV6-1, with D unclear. V gave up 3 bases and J gave up 1 base, with 6 bases separating them. CDR3 size: 13 residues. CDR1 is MNHNS and CDR2 is SASEGT in the germline V gene. This CDR3 is CASSEILNYGYTF. The CDR3 DNA reads as TGTGCCAGCAGTGAGATACTTAACTATGGCTACACCTTC.

The chain carries TRBV6-5 and TRBJ2-1; a weak D match, TRBD1 (5 bases). The V gene lost 2 bases and the J gene lost 2 bases, with 10 bases spanning the gap. The CDR3 is 15 amino acids. Looked up from germline, CDR1 is MNHEY and CDR2 is SVGAGI. CDR3 amino acids: CASSYGAVPYNEQFF. Written as DNA, the CDR3 is TGTGCCAGCAGTTACGGGGCGGTCCCCTACAATGAGCAGTTCTTC.

V is TRBV27 and J is TRBJ2-7; 8 bases align to TRBD1. V lost 5 bases to trimming and J lost 4 bases; unmatched junction nucleotides: 7. This CDR3 region has 14 residues. CDR1 and CDR2 (germline): MNHEY, SMNVEV (reference sequence). CDR3 amino acids: CASSTRTGLYEQYF. CDR3 nucleotides: TGTGCCAGCAGTACTAGGACAGGGCTTTACGAGCAGTACTTC.

This chain joins TRBV13 and TRBJ2-1; 12 bases are shared with TRBD2. V lost 5 bases, J lost 8 bases, and 4 bases stayed unmatched. The CDR3 totals 14 residues. CDR1 is PRHDT and CDR2 is FYEKMQ in the germline V gene (reference sequence). The chain's CDR3 is CASSIGLAGHEQFF. The DNA for the CDR3 is TGTGCCAGCAGCATCGGACTAGCGGGACATGAGCAGTTCTTC.

This rearrangement joins TRBV29-1 to TRBJ2-1; D is unresolved. Trimming pared 8 bases from V and 10 bases from J, leaving 18 bases between. Germline-derived CDR1 and CDR2 are SQVTM and ANQGSEA. The CDR3 length is 12 residues. The CDR3 nucleotides read TGCAGCCCATCGGACCCTCTTGGGGAGCAGTTCTTC. This translates into CSPSDPLGEQFF.

The rearrangement links TRBV5-6 to TRBJ2-7; 7 bases agree with TRBD2. The CDR3 is 16 residues long. CDR1 is SGHDT, CDR2 YYEEEE, per germline. The V gene end was trimmed by 4 bases and the J gene end by 4 bases; junction bases not matched to a gene: 14. The CDR3 DNA reads TGTGCCAGCAGCCCTGGGGGGGAGGGTCGCCAGTACGAGCAGTACTTC. It yields the protein CASSPGGEGRQYEQYF.

The chain links TRBV9 to TRBJ1-1; 8 bases agree with TRBD1. Germline trimming cut 3 bases from V and 4 bases from J; bases unmatched to any gene: 5. This CDR3 has 14 residues. The germline V gene encodes CDR1 SGDLS and CDR2 YYNGEE. CDR3 DNA: TGTGCCAGCAGCGAGAGGGACAGGCTCACTGAAGCTTTCTTT. Residues: CASSERDRLTEAFF.